This T cell receptor beta chain was profiled in a study of human T cells and chemical hapten exposure. This CDR3 spans 15 amino acids. CDR1 and CDR2 from the germline V gene are SGHRS and YFSETQ. Trimming pared 4 bases from V and 0 bases from J, leaving 13 bases between. TCRdb called the RACE reads again in MiXCR, with one record for every CDR3 protein. Here the sample spans approximately 400,000 distinct CDR3 sequences, about 4.8% being singletons. The sample's time point: patch test 1, 2 weeks after DPC sensitization. Treatment of the sample: therapeutic diphenylcyclopropenone sensitization with weekly scalp DPC. This clonotype showed up many times.

This rearrangement joins TRBV5-1 to TRBJ1-1, with a weak D call TRBD1 (6 bases). The sample in question was whole blood, obtained in connection with sensitization to the hapten diphenylcyclopropenone (DPC). The receptor was derived from a woman between 45 and 65 years old with alopecia areata. Some clones in this sample may be carry-over from other donors' samples. In DNA, the CDR3 is TGCGCCAGCAGCCTCCCGACAGGAGTGAACACTGAAGCTTTCTTT. The encoded protein is CASSLPTGVNTEAFF.